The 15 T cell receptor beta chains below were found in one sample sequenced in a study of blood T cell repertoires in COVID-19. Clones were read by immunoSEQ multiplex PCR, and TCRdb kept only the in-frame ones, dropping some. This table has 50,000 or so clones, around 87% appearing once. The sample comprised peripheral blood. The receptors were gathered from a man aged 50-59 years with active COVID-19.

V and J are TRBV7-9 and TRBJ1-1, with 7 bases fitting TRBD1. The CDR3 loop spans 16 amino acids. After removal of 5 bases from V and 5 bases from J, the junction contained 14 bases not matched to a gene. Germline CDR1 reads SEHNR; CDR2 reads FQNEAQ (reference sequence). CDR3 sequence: CASSRPQGRGETEAFF. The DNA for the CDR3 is TGTGCCAGCAGCAGACCACAGGGGAGAGGAGAAACTGAAGCTTTCTTT.

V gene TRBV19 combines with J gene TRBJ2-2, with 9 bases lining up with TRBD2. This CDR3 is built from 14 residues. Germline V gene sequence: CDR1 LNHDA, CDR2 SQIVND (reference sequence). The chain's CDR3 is CGCGRLAVPGELFF. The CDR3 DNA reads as TGTGGATGCGGCAGACTAGCGGTACCCGGGGAGCTGTTTTTT.

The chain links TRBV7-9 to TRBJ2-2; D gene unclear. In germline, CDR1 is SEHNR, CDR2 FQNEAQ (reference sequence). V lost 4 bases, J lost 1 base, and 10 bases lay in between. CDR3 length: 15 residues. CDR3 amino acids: CASSSIRQNTGELFF. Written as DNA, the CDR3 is TGTGCCAGCAGCTCCATCAGGCAGAACACCGGGGAGCTGTTTTTT.

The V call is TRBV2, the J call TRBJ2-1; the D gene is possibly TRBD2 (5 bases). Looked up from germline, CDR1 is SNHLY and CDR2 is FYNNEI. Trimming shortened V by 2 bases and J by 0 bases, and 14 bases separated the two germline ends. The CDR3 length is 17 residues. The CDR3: CASSERGPGSSYNEQFF. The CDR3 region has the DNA TGTGCCAGCAGTGAAAGAGGCCCGGGGAGCTCCTACAATGAGCAGTTCTTC.

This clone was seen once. The CDR3 here is CSVVVGEGYGYTF. In DNA, the CDR3 is TGCAGCGTTGTCGTAGGGGAGGGCTATGGCTACACCTTC. The chain uses TRBV29-1 and TRBJ1-2, with a weak D call TRBD1 (5 bases). The CDR3 totals 13 residues. Germline CDR1 is SQVTM and CDR2 is ANQGSEA. Trimming took off 4 bases at V and 4 bases at J, with 13 bases between the two ends.

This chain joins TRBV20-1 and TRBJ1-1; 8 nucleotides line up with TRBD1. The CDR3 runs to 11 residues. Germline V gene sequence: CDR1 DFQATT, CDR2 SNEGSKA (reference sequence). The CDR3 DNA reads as TGCAGCCAACAGGGGGGAGTTGAAGCTTTCTTT. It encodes CSQQGGVEAFF.

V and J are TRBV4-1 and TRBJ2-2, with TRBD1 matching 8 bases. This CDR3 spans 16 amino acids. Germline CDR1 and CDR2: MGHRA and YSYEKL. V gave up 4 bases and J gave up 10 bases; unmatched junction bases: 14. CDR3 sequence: CASSPHPGTGFKELFF. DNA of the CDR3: TGCGCCAGCAGCCCCCACCCCGGGACAGGTTTTAAGGAGCTGTTTTTT.

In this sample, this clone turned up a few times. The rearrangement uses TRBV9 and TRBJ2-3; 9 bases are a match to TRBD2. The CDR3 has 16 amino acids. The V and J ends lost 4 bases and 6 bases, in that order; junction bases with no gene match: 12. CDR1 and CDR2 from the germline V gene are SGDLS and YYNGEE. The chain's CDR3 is CASSSRPSGAGDTQYF. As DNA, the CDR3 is TGTGCCAGCAGCTCCCGTCCTAGCGGGGCGGGGGATACGCAGTATTTT. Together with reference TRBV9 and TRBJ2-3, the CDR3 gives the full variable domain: DSGVTQTPKHLITATGQRVTLRCSPRSGDLSVYWYQQSLDQGLQFLIQYYNGEERAKGNILERFSAQQFPDLHSELNLSSLELGDSALYFCASSSRPSGAGDTQYFGPGTRLTVL.

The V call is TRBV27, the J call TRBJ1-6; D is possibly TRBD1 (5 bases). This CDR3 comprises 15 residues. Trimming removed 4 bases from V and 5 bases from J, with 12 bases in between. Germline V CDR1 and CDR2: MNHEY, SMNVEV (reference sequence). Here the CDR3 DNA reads TGTGCCAGCAGTTCGTTGGGGGGGAATAATTCACCCCTCCACTTT. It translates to CASSSLGGNNSPLHF.

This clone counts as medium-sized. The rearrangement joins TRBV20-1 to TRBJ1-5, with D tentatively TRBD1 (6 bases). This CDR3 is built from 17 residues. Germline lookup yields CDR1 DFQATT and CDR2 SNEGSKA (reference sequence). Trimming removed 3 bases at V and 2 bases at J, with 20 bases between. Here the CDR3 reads CSASNRELIVGNQPQHF. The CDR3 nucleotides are TGCAGTGCTAGTAACAGGGAGCTAATCGTTGGCAATCAGCCCCAGCATTTT.

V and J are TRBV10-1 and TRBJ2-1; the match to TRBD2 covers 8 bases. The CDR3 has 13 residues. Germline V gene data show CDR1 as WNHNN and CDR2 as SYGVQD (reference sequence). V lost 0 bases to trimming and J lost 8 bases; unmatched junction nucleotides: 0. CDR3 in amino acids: CASSESRGDEQFF. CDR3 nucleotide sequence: TGCGCCAGCAGTGAGTCGCGGGGGGATGAGCAGTTCTTC.

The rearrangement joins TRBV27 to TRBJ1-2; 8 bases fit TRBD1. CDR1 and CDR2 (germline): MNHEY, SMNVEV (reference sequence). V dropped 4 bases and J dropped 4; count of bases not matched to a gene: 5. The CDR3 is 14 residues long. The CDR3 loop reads CASSSRTGPYGYTF. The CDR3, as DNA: TGTGCCAGCAGTTCGAGGACAGGGCCCTATGGCTACACCTTC.

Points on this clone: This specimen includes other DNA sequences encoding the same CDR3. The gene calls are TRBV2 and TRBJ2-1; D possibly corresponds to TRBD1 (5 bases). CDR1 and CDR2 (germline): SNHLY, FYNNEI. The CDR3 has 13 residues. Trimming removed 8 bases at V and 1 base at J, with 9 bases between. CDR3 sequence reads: CASSQGSYNEQFF. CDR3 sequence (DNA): TGTGCCAGCTCGCAGGGTTCCTACAATGAGCAGTTCTTC.

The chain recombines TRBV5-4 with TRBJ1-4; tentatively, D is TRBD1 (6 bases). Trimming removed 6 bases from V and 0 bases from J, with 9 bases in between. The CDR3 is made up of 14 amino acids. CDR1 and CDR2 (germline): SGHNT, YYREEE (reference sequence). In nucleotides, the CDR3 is TGTGCCAGCACCGAGGGGGCAACTAATGAAAAACTGTTTTTT. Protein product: CASTEGATNEKLFF.

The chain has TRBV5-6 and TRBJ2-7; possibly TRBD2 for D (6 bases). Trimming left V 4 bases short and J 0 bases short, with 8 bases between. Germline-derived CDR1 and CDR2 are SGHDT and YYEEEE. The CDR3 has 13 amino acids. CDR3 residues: CASSPGSSYEQYF. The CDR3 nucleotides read TGTGCCAGCAGCCCCGGGAGCTCCTACGAGCAGTACTTC.